This T cell receptor beta chain was observed in a study of CXCR3-negative and CXCR3-positive naive CD8 T cells. The study, taken as a whole, reports: TRB CDR3s of CXCR3-positive naive cells were more hydrophobic than those of CXCR3-negative naive cells.

Concerning this clonotype: Its target is not known.

UMI labels and 5' RACE were used to prepare the TRB cDNA libraries. TCRdb re-called the 5' RACE reads and catalogs CDR3 proteins one per entry, DNA excluded. This sample's table reports under 70,000 distinct CDR3 sequences. The germline V gene has CDR1 SGHRS and CDR2 YFSETQ. The CDR3 has 14 amino acids. This clonotype originated in a human donor in good health. Some clones in this sample may be carry-over from other donors' samples. Material: naive CXCR3+ CD8+ T cells from blood. Described subset: CD45RO-CCR7+CD27+CD95- naive CD8+ T cells expressing CXCR3 (TNR3+). This chain uses TRBV5-1 with TRBJ2-7; TCRdb's D call, TRBD2, is unchecked because there is no DNA. CDR3 region: CASSPTSGLYEQYF.